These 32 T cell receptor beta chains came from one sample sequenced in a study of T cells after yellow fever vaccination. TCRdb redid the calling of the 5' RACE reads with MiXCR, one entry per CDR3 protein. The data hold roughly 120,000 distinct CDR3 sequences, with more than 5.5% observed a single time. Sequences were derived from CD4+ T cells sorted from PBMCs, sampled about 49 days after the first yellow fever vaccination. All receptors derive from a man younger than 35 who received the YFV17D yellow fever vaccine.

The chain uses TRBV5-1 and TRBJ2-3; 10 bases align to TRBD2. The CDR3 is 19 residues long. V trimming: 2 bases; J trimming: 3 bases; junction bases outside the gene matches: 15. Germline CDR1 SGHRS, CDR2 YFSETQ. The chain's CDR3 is CASSFDEFGAGGGTDTQYF. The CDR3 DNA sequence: TGCGCCAGCAGCTTTGACGAATTTGGAGCGGGGGGGGGGACAGATACGCAGTATTTT.

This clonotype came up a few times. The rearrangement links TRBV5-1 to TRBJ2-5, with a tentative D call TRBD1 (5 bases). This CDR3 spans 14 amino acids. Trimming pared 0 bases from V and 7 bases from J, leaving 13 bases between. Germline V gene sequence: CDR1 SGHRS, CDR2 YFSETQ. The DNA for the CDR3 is TGCGCCAGCAGCTTGGCCGTGACAGAGAGGACCCAGTACTTC. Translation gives CASSLAVTERTQYF.

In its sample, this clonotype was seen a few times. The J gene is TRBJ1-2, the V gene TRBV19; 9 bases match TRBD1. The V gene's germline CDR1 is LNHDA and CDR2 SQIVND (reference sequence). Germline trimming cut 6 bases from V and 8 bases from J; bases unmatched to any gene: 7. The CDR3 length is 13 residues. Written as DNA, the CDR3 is TGTGCCAGTAGCCCGGGACAGGGAAGCGGCTACACCTTC. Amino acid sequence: CASSPGQGSGYTF. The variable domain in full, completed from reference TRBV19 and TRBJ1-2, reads DGGITQSPKYLFRKEGQNVTLSCEQNLNHDAMYWYRQDPGQGLRLIYYSQIVNDFQKGDIAEGYSVSREKKESFPLTVTSAQKNPTAFYLCASSPGQGSGYTFGSGTRLTVV.

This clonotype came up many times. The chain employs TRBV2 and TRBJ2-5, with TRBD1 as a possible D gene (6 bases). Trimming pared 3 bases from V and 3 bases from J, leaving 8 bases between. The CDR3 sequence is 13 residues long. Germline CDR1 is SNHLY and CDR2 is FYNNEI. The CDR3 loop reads CASSERGKETQYF. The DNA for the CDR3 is TGTGCCAGCAGTGAGAGGGGGAAAGAGACCCAGTACTTC.

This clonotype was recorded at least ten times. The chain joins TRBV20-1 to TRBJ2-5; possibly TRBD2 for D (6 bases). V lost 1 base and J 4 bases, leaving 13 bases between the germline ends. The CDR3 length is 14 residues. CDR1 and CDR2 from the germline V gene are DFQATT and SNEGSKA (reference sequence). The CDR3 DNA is TGCAGTGCTAGAGCGGGGGAGTCCAGAGAGACCCAGTACTTC. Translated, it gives CSARAGESRETQYF.

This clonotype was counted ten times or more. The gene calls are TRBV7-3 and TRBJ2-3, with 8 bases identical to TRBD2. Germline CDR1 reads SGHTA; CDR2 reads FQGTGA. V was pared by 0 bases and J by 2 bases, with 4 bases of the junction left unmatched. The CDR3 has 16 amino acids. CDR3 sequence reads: CASSLTSGVATDTQYF. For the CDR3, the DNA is TGTGCCAGCAGCTTAACTAGCGGGGTAGCCACAGATACGCAGTATTTT.

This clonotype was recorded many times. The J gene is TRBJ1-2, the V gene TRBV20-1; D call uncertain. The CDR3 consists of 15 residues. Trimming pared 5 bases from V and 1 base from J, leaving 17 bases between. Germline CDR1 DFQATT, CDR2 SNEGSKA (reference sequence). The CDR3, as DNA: TGCAGTGCTGGCTCTTGGGAGGGATATAACTATGGCTACACCTTC. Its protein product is CSAGSWEGYNYGYTF.

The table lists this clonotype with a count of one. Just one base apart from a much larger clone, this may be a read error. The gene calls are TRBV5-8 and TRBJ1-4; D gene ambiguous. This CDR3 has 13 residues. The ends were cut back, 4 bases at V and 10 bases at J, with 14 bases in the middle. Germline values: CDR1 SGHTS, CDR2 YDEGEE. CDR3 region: CASSLTVAAKLFF. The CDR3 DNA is TGTGCCAGCAGCCTCACAGTGGCGGCAAAACTGTTTTTT.

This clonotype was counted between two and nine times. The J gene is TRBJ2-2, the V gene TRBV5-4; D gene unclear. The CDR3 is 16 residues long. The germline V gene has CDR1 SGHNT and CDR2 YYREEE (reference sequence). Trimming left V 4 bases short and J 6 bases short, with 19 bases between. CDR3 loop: CASSLGSTNIPGELFF. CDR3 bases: TGTGCCAGCAGCCTGGGCAGCACGAACATCCCCGGGGAGCTGTTTTTT.

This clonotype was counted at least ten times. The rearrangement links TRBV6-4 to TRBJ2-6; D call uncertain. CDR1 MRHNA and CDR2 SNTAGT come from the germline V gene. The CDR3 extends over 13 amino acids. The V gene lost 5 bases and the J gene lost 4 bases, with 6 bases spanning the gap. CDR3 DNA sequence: TGTGCCAGCAGTAGTTCAGGGGCCAACGTCCTGACTTTC. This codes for CASSSSGANVLTF.

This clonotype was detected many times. The CDR3 sequence is CASSRSGDNEQFF. CDR3 nucleotide sequence: TGTGCCAGCAGCCGGTCCGGCGACAATGAGCAGTTCTTC. The V and J genes are TRBV4-2 and TRBJ2-1; no reliable D call. CDR1 is LGHNA and CDR2 is YNFKEQ in the germline V gene. The V and J ends lost 4 bases and 5 bases respectively, with 9 bases between them. The CDR3 runs to 13 residues.

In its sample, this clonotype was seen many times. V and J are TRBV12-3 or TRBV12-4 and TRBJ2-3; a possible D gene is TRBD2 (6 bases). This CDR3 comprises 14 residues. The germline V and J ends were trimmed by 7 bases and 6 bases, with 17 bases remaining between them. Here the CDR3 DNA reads TGTGCCAGCATCCAACGACGTGGGGGGGATACGCAGTATTTT. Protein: CASIQRRGGDTQYF.

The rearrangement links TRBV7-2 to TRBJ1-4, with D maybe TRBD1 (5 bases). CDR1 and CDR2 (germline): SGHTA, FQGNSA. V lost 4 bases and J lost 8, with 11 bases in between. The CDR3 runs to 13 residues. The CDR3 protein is CASSSGEREKLFF. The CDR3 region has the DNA TGTGCCAGCAGCTCGGGGGAAAGAGAAAAACTGTTTTTT.

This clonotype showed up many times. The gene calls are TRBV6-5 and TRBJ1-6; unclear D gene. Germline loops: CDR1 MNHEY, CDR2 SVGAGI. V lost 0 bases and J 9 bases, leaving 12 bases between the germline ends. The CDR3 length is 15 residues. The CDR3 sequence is CASSYSLAGLSPLHF. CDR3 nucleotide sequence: TGTGCCAGCAGTTACTCGCTGGCGGGCCTTTCACCCCTCCACTTT.

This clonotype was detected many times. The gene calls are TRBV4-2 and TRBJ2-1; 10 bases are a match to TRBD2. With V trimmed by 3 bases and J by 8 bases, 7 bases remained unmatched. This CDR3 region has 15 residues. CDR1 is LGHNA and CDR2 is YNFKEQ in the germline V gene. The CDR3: CASSQQSGTSDEQFF. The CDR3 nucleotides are TGTGCCAGCAGCCAGCAATCAGGGACTAGCGATGAGCAGTTCTTC.

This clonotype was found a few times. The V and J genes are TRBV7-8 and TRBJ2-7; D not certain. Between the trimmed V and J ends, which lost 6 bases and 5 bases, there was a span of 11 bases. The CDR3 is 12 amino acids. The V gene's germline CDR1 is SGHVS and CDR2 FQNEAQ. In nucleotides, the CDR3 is TGTGCCAGCAGACCTGTATACGACGAGCAGTACTTC. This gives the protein CASRPVYDEQYF.

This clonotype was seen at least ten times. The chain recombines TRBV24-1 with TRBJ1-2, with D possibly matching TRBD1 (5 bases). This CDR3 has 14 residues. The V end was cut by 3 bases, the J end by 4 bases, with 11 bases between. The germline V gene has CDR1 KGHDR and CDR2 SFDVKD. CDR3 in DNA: TGTGCCACCAGTGATAGCGGGACTACCTATGGCTACACCTTC. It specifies CATSDSGTTYGYTF.

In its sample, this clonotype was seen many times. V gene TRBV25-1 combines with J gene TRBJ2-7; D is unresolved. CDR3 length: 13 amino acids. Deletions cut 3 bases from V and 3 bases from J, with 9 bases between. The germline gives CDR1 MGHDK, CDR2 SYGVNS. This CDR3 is CASSDFGIYEQYF. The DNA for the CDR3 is TGTGCCAGCAGTGACTTCGGAATCTACGAGCAGTACTTC.

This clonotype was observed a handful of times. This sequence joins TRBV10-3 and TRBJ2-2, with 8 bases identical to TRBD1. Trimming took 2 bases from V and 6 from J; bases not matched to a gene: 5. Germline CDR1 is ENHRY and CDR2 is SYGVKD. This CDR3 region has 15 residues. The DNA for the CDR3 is TGTGCCATCAGTGAGGCGAAACAGGGGGCCGGGGAGCTGTTTTTT. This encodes CAISEAKQGAGELFF.

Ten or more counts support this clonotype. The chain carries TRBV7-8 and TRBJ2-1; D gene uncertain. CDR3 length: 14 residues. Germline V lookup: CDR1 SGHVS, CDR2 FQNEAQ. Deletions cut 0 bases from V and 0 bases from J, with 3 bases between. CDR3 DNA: TGTGCCAGCAGCTTAGCAGGCTCCTACAATGAGCAGTTCTTC. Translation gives CASSLAGSYNEQFF.

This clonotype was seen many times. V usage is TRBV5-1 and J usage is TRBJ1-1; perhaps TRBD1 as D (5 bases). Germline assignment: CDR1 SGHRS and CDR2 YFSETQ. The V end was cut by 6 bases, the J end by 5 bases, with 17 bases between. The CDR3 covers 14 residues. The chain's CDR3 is CASNFGAGGTEAFF. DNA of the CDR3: TGCGCCAGCAACTTCGGTGCGGGGGGAACTGAAGCTTTCTTT.

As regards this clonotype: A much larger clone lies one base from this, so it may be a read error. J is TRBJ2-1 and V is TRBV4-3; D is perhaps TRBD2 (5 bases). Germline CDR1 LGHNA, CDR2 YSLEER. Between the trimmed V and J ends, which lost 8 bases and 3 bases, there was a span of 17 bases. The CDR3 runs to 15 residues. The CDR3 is CASRTGYSYYNEQFF. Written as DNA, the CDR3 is TGCGCCAGCCGGACGGGGTATTCTTACTACAATGAGCAGTTCTTC.

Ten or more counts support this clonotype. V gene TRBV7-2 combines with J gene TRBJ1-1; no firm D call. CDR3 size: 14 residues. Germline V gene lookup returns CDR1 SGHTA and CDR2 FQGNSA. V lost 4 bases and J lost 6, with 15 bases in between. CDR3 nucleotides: TGTGCCAGCAGCTCGGTGATTATAAGCGCTGAAGCTTTCTTT. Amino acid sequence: CASSSVIISAEAFF.

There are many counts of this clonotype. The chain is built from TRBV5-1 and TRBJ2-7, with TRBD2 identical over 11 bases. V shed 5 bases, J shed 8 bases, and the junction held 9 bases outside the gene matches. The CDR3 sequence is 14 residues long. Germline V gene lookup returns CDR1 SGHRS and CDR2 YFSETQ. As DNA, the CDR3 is TGCGCCAGCAGGGTACTAGCGGGGGACTCGCAGCAGTACTTC. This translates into CASRVLAGDSQQYF.

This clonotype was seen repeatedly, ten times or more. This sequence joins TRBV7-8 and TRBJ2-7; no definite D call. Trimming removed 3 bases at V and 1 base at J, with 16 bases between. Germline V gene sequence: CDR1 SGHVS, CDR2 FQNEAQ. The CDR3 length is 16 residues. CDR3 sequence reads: CASSFRRTSQSYEQYF. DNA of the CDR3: TGTGCCAGCAGCTTTCGAAGAACGTCGCAGTCCTACGAGCAGTACTTC.

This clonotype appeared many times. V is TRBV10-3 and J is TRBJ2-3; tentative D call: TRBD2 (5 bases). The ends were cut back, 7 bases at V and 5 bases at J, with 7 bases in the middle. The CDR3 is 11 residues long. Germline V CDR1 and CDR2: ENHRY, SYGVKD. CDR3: CAINEGDTQYF. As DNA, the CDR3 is TGTGCCATCAACGAGGGAGATACGCAGTATTTT.

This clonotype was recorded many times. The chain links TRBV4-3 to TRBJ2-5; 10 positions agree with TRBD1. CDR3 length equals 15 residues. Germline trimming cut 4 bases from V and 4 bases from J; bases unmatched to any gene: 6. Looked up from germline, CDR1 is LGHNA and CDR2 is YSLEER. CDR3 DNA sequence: TGCGCCAGCAGCCCTGGACAGGGGGAGGGAGAGACCCAGTACTTC. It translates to CASSPGQGEGETQYF.

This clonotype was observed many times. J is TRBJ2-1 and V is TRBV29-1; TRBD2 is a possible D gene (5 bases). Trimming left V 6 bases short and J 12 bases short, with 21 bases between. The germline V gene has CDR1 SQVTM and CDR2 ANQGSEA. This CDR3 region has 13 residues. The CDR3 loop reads CSVPGLSSRGQFF. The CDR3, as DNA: TGCAGCGTCCCAGGACTCTCCAGTCGTGGGCAGTTCTTC.

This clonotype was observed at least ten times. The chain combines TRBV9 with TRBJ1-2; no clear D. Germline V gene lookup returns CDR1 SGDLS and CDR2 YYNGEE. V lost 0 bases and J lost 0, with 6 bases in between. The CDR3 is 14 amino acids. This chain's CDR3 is CASSVDRSNYGYTF. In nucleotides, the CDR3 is TGTGCCAGCAGCGTAGACAGATCTAACTATGGCTACACCTTC.

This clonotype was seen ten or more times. CDR3 DNA: TGTGCCAGCAGTCGGACCGAAGGAGAGACCCAGTACTTC. It is translated as CASSRTEGETQYF. The rearrangement links TRBV12-3 or TRBV12-4 to TRBJ2-5, with D unresolved. The CDR3 contains 13 residues. Between the trimmed V and J ends, which lost 5 bases and 4 bases, there was a span of 11 bases.

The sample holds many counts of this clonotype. The CDR3 coding sequence is TGTGCCAGCAGCCCGGGACTAGCCCGCACAGATACGCAGTATTTT. Its translation is CASSPGLARTDTQYF. The V and J genes are TRBV7-2 and TRBJ2-3, with 9 bases matching TRBD2. The CDR3 length is 15 residues. Germline CDR1 reads SGHTA; CDR2 reads FQGNSA. Losses at the gene ends were 5 bases for V and 1 base for J; bases not matched to a gene: 4.

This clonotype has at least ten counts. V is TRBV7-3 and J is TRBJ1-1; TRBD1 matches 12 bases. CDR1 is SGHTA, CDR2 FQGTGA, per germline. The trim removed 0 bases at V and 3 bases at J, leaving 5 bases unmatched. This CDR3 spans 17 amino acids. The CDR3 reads CASSLTGQGALDTEAFF. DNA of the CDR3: TGTGCCAGCAGCTTAACGGGACAGGGGGCGCTGGACACTGAAGCTTTCTTT.